This TCR beta chain was captured by sequencing in a study of blood T cell repertoires in COVID-19. The protocol was immunoSEQ multiplex PCR, while the TCRdb copy is restricted to in-frame clones and leaves out a portion. The sample has about 370,000 clones, around 89% seen once. A note on this clone: This same CDR3 is encoded by further DNA sequences in the sample.

CDR1 is LGHDT and CDR2 is YNNKEL in the germline V gene (reference sequence). After removal of 4 bases from V and 4 bases from J, the junction contained 2 bases not matched to a gene. CDR3 length: 15 amino acids. The sample taken for sequencing was PBMCs or T cells enriched from blood (not recorded which). The gene calls are TRBV3-1 (or the pseudogene TRBV3-2) and TRBJ2-1, with 12 bases fitting TRBD2. This clonotype was obtained from a man aged 18 to 29 who had recovered from COVID-19. The CDR3 DNA sequence: TGTGCCAGCAGCCTACTAGCGGGGGGATACAATGAGCAGTTCTTC. Translated, it gives CASSLLAGGYNEQFF.